Shown below are 28 T cell receptor beta chains from a single sample sequenced in a study of blood T cell repertoires in COVID-19. Generated by immunoSEQ multiplex PCR, the TCRdb table keeps only in-frame clones and is missing some. The table has around 100,000 clones, 85% to 95% seen once. Sequencing was carried out using peripheral blood. All receptors come from a man between 45 and 60 years old with active COVID-19.

V is TRBV11-3 and J is TRBJ2-3, with a possible D match to TRBD2 (6 bases). V lost 5 bases, J lost 6 bases, and 15 bases lay in between. Germline V gives CDR1 SGHNT, CDR2 YENEEA. The CDR3 totals 14 residues. The CDR3 here is CASSPGRGSDTQYF. The CDR3 bases are TGTGCCAGCAGCCCCGGCCGGGGGAGCGATACGCAGTATTTT.

The V call is TRBV28, the J call TRBJ2-5; unclear D gene. Germline V gene data show CDR1 as MDHEN and CDR2 as SYDVKM. V was clipped by 4 bases and J by 1 base, with 10 bases between them. CDR3 length: 14 amino acids. This CDR3 is CASSSIRFQETQYF. The CDR3 region has the DNA TGTGCCAGCAGTTCTATACGGTTCCAAGAGACCCAGTACTTC.

The J gene is TRBJ2-7, the V gene TRBV4-1, with D maybe TRBD1 (5 bases). V lost 1 base and J 3 bases, leaving 10 bases between the germline ends. This CDR3 region has 14 residues. CDR1 and CDR2 from the germline V gene are MGHRA and YSYEKL. DNA of the CDR3: TGCGCCAGCAGCCAAGCTTCAGGGTTCTACGAGCAGTACTTC. Its translation: CASSQASGFYEQYF.

The chain is built from TRBV1 and TRBJ1-3; TRBD1, as called in the table, went unchecked against the DNA. TRBV1 is a pseudogene. The CDR3 length is 15 residues. The CDR3 sequence: CTSSQERGSGNTIYF. The CDR3 coding sequence is TGCACCAGCAGCCAAGAGAGGGGGTCTGGAAACACCATATATTTT.

This chain connects TRBV19 to TRBJ1-5; D is possibly TRBD1 (5 bases). V was shortened by 0 bases and J by 2 bases, with 8 bases between the two germline ends. The CDR3 is 15 amino acids. Germline V gene sequence: CDR1 LNHDA, CDR2 SQIVND (reference sequence). Here the CDR3 reads CASSIEAGRNQPQHF. The CDR3 bases are TGTGCCAGTAGTATAGAGGCAGGGCGCAATCAGCCCCAGCATTTT.

This chain joins TRBV18 and TRBJ2-7; 8 bases map to TRBD2. The CDR3 has 17 residues. V shed 3 bases, J shed 0 bases, and the junction held 10 bases outside the gene matches. CDR1 is KGHSH and CDR2 is LQKENI in the germline V gene. The CDR3 nucleotides are TGTGCCAGCTCACCGAACCTAGCGGGTATCAGCTCCTACGAGCAGTACTTC. Protein product: CASSPNLAGISSYEQYF.

The chain employs TRBV24-1 and TRBJ2-3, with a tentative D call TRBD2 (5 bases). CDR3 length: 13 residues. Germline-derived CDR1 and CDR2 are KGHDR and SFDVKD. V was shortened by 10 bases and J by 2 bases, with 12 bases between the two germline ends. The CDR3 spells CATGLADTDTQYF. Written as DNA, the CDR3 is TGTGCCACAGGACTCGCTGACACAGATACGCAGTATTTT.

The rearrangement uses TRBV19 and TRBJ1-6; TRBD1 agrees at 7 bases. The CDR3 totals 16 residues. The trim removed 6 bases at V and 7 bases at J, leaving 12 bases unmatched. In germline, CDR1 is LNHDA, CDR2 SQIVND (reference sequence). The CDR3 here is CASSPKGKGANSPLHF. The DNA for the CDR3 is TGTGCCAGTAGCCCTAAGGGGAAGGGGGCAAATTCACCCCTCCACTTT.

The chain employs TRBV5-1 and TRBJ2-7; 8 bases align to TRBD1. V shed 0 bases, J shed 6 bases, and the junction held 11 bases outside the gene matches. The CDR3 covers 16 residues. Germline assignment: CDR1 SGHRS and CDR2 YFSETQ. CDR3 nucleotides: TGCGCCAGCAGCTTGGCGGGGGTAGCAGGGGGCCGCGAGCAGTACTTC. Its translation: CASSLAGVAGGREQYF.

J is TRBJ1-1 and V is TRBV7-9; 7 bases are shared with TRBD1. CDR3 size: 15 residues. J lost 1 base, V lost 6 bases, and 8 bases had no gene match. The V gene's germline CDR1 is SEHNR and CDR2 FQNEAQ (reference sequence). The CDR3, as DNA: TGTGCCAGCAGTGCAACGGGACAGCCGAACACTGAAGCTTTCTTT. Amino acids: CASSATGQPNTEAFF.

The genes are TRBV7-7 and TRBJ1-1, with D perhaps TRBD1 (6 bases). In germline, CDR1 is SSHAT, CDR2 FNYEAQ (reference sequence). Trimming stripped 5 bases from V and 4 bases from J, with 11 bases between. This CDR3 spans 13 amino acids. The CDR3 spells CASSLQTGTEAFF. In DNA, the CDR3 is TGTGCCAGCAGCCTACAGACAGGCACTGAAGCTTTCTTT. Full variable domain (remainder filled in from reference TRBV7-7 and TRBJ1-1): GAGVSQSPRYKVTKRGQDVTLRCDPISSHATLYWYQQALGQGPEFLTYFNYEAQPDKSGLPSDRFSAERPEGSISTLTIQRTEQRDSAMYRCASSLQTGTEAFFGQGTRLTVV.

The genes are TRBV5-4 and TRBJ2-3; D remains ambiguous. Per germline, CDR1 SGHNT and CDR2 YYREEE (reference sequence). CDR3 size: 14 residues. V lost 0 bases to trimming and J lost 6 bases, with 11 bases between them. The CDR3 region is CASSLGQAGDTQYF. The CDR3 DNA reads as TGTGCCAGCAGCTTGGGGCAGGCTGGGGATACGCAGTATTTT.

This chain connects TRBV30 to TRBJ1-1; D call uncertain. CDR1 is GTSNPN and CDR2 is SVGIG in the germline V gene (reference sequence). This CDR3 is 10 amino acids long. Trimming stripped 3 bases from V and 5 bases from J, with 4 bases between. CDR3 bases: TGTGCCTGGAGACAGACTGAAGCTTTCTTT. This encodes CAWRQTEAFF.

The chain carries TRBV5-6 and TRBJ1-1; no firm D call. Per the germline V gene, CDR1 is SGHDT and CDR2 is YYEEEE. The CDR3 spans 13 residues. V was trimmed by 2 bases and J by 3 bases, leaving 8 bases between them. The CDR3 DNA is TGTGCCAGCAGCTTATCCGAGCACACTGAAGCTTTCTTT. Translated, it gives CASSLSEHTEAFF.

This clone was seen a handful of times. The chain carries TRBV12-3 or TRBV12-4 and TRBJ2-7, with D unclear. The CDR3 is made up of 13 amino acids. The ends were cut back, 6 bases at V and 2 bases at J, with 11 bases in the middle. The CDR3 DNA follows: TGTGCCAGCAGCCGCAGTGCCGCCTACGAGCAGTACTTC. Encoded protein: CASSRSAAYEQYF.

The chain links TRBV20-1 to TRBJ1-2; 9 nucleotides match TRBD1. Germline values: CDR1 DFQATT, CDR2 SNEGSKA (reference sequence). CDR3 length: 14 amino acids. J gave up 4 bases and V 3 bases, and 6 bases lay outside the gene matches. The CDR3 DNA reads as TGCAGTGCTAGTGGGACAGGGACTGTCTATGGCTACACCTTC. This sequence encodes CSASGTGTVYGYTF.

The chain links TRBV5-4 to TRBJ2-1; 13 positions agree with TRBD2. Trimming at V came to 4 bases and at J to 7 bases, leaving 11 bases not matched to a gene. The CDR3 is made up of 17 amino acids. CDR1 and CDR2 from the germline V gene are SGHNT and YYREEE (reference sequence). The CDR3 region has the DNA TGTGCCAGCAGCCCTGGGGCACTAGCGGGAGGGGGTAATGAGCAGTTCTTC. Encoded protein: CASSPGALAGGGNEQFF. Based on the CDR3 plus reference TRBV5-4 and TRBJ2-1, the full variable domain is ETGVTQSPTHLIKTRGQQVTLRCSSQSGHNTVSWYQQALGQGPQFIFQYYREEENGRGNFPPRFSGLQFPNYSSELNVNALELDDSALYLCASSPGALAGGGNEQFFGPGTRLTVL.

This clone was recorded a few times. The CDR3 bases are TGTGCCAGCAGTCATACTAGCGGATCTTACAATGAGCAGTTCTTC. Its protein product is CASSHTSGSYNEQFF. The gene calls are TRBV27 and TRBJ2-1, with 8 bases that match TRBD2. CDR1 is MNHEY and CDR2 is SMNVEV in the germline V gene (reference sequence). The CDR3 is 15 amino acids. V lost 5 bases to trimming and J lost 4 bases; unmatched junction nucleotides: 7.

V and J are TRBV6-5 and TRBJ1-1; 9 positions match TRBD1. Trimming removed 6 bases from V and 2 bases from J; junction bases left unmatched: 7. The CDR3 has 15 amino acids. Germline V gene sequence: CDR1 MNHEY, CDR2 SVGAGI. The CDR3: CASRGDREDNTEAFF. CDR3 DNA sequence: TGTGCCAGCAGGGGGGACAGGGAGGATAACACTGAAGCTTTCTTT.

This clone was detected only a few times. The chain uses TRBV27 and TRBJ2-2, with 7 positions matching TRBD2. Germline V gene lookup returns CDR1 MNHEY and CDR2 SMNVEV (reference sequence). The CDR3 totals 16 residues. With V trimmed by 7 bases and J by 3 bases, 11 bases remained unmatched. CDR3 protein: CASTPRAGVDTGELFF. The CDR3 bases are TGTGCCAGCACCCCCCGGGCGGGAGTAGACACCGGGGAGCTGTTTTTT.

The gene calls are TRBV24-1 and TRBJ2-2; 7 bases agree with TRBD2. The CDR3 covers 16 residues. V shed 6 bases and J 1 base; nucleotides not matched to a gene: 7. The germline CDR1 and CDR2 sequences are KGHDR and SFDVKD. CDR3 amino acids: CATSYSGTMNTGELFF. DNA of the CDR3: TGTGCCACCAGTTACAGCGGGACCATGAACACCGGGGAGCTGTTTTTT.

This clone was picked up one time. This chain uses TRBV28 with TRBJ1-2; 8 bases agree with TRBD1. V dropped 4 bases and J dropped 1; count of bases not matched to a gene: 8. The CDR3 has 16 amino acids. Germline V gene data show CDR1 as MDHEN and CDR2 as SYDVKM. CDR3 sequence (DNA): TGTGCCAGCAGTTGGAGGACAGGGACCTTTAACTATGGCTACACCTTC. It translates to CASSWRTGTFNYGYTF.

The rearrangement joins TRBV6-1 to TRBJ1-5; no reliable D call. The CDR3 is made up of 15 amino acids. V was clipped by 1 base and J by 0 bases, with 7 bases between them. CDR1 is MNHNS, CDR2 SASEGT, per germline. This CDR3 reads CASSEGLASNQPQHF. In nucleotides, the CDR3 is TGTGCCAGCAGTGAAGGACTGGCTAGCAATCAGCCCCAGCATTTT.

The V and J genes are TRBV6-5 and TRBJ2-7; 7 bases match TRBD2. Per the germline V gene, CDR1 is MNHEY and CDR2 is SVGAGI. V shed 6 bases, J shed 6 bases, and the junction held 8 bases outside the gene matches. The CDR3 length is 13 residues. The CDR3 sequence is CASSPVGGVEQYF. The DNA for the CDR3 is TGTGCCAGCAGCCCCGTTGGGGGGGTCGAGCAGTACTTC.

On this clone: This specimen includes other DNA sequences encoding the same CDR3. This chain uses TRBV5-1 with TRBJ2-1; D is unresolved. Germline V gives CDR1 SGHRS, CDR2 YFSETQ. CDR3 size: 15 residues. Trimming cost V 0 bases and J 0 bases, with 7 bases left between them. The CDR3 loop reads CASSLGGSSYNEQFF. DNA for the CDR3: TGCGCCAGCAGCTTGGGCGGAAGCTCCTACAATGAGCAGTTCTTC.

The CDR3 nucleotides are TGTGCCAGCAGTTTCGGAGGGGACAATCAGCCCCAGCATTTT. Translating gives CASSFGGDNQPQHF. The chain recombines TRBV28 with TRBJ1-5; perhaps TRBD1 as D (5 bases). Germline values: CDR1 MDHEN, CDR2 SYDVKM. V gave up 3 bases and J gave up 3 bases, with 9 bases separating them. The CDR3 has 14 residues.

J is TRBJ1-6 and V is TRBV5-4; 7 bases align to TRBD1. The CDR3 runs 17 residues. CDR1 and CDR2 (germline): SGHNT, YYREEE (reference sequence). The V segment lost 6 bases and the J segment 0 bases; nucleotides outside the gene matches: 9. The CDR3 reads CASTQRTGSSYNSPLHF. As DNA, the CDR3 is TGTGCCAGCACCCAACGGACAGGCAGCTCCTATAATTCACCCCTCCACTTT.

The chain recombines TRBV5-1 with TRBJ2-7; D is ambiguous. Trimming took 5 bases from V and 1 from J, leaving 13 bases between them. The germline gives CDR1 SGHRS, CDR2 YFSETQ. The CDR3 consists of 14 residues. CDR3 coding DNA: TGCGCCAGCAGGAAGGAAAGCGAGTCCTACGAGCAGTACTTC. Its translation is CASRKESESYEQYF.